The 13 T cell receptor beta chains reported below all come from one sample, sequenced in a study of blood T cell repertoires in COVID-19. Generated by immunoSEQ multiplex PCR, the TCRdb table keeps only in-frame clones and is missing some. Of 100,000 to 150,000 clones listed, 55% to 75% are singletons. The sequencing input was peripheral blood. Receptors originate from a woman between 70 and 85 years old with acute or convalescent COVID-19.

This rearrangement joins TRBV5-1 to TRBJ2-2, with TRBD1 identical over 7 bases. V dropped 3 bases and J dropped 5; count of bases not matched to a gene: 7. Germline values: CDR1 SGHRS, CDR2 YFSETQ. The CDR3 sequence is 15 residues long. CDR3: CASSSRQGTTGELFF. The CDR3 DNA reads TGCGCCAGCAGCTCTCGACAGGGAACTACCGGGGAGCTGTTTTTT.

This chain joins TRBV4-3 and TRBJ2-3, with D maybe TRBD1 (5 bases). The CDR3 length is 15 residues. In germline, CDR1 is LGHNA, CDR2 YSLEER. V lost 1 base and J 1 base, leaving 9 bases between the germline ends. For the CDR3, the DNA is TGCGCCAGCAGCCAAGTGGTAGGGGGCACAGATACGCAGTATTTT. Its translation: CASSQVVGGTDTQYF.

The V gene is TRBV4-1, the J gene TRBJ1-1; D uncertain. Germline V gene sequence: CDR1 MGHRA, CDR2 YSYEKL. The V and J ends lost 0 bases and 0 bases respectively, with 11 bases between them. This CDR3 has 16 amino acids. CDR3 DNA sequence: TGCGCCAGCAGCCAAGATCGCGGCAGCATGAACACTGAAGCTTTCTTT. Translation: CASSQDRGSMNTEAFF.

This chain joins TRBV6-6 and TRBJ2-5; maybe TRBD1 (8 bases). The CDR3 extends over 15 amino acids. The germline gives CDR1 MNHNY, CDR2 SVGAGI (reference sequence). The germline V and J ends were trimmed by 2 bases and 4 bases, with 14 bases remaining between them. The CDR3 DNA is TGTGCCAGCAGTTACCCAGGGGGCGGGGGAGAGACCCAGTACTTC. Encoded protein: CASSYPGGGGETQYF.

This clone was recorded once. This chain uses TRBV6-5 with TRBJ1-3; 9 bases agree with TRBD1. This CDR3 region has 13 residues. The ends lost 7 bases at V and 7 bases at J; junction bases unmatched: 5. Germline-derived CDR1 and CDR2 are MNHEY and SVGAGI. In DNA form, the CDR3 reads TGTGCCAGCACCATAGGGACAGGGAACACCATATATTTT. It is translated as CASTIGTGNTIYF.

The CDR3 bases are TGTGCCTGGAGTTTACAGGGCCGTCAAGGCTATTACGAGCAGTACTTC. Protein product: CAWSLQGRQGYYEQYF. The rearrangement links TRBV30 to TRBJ2-7; weak D call: TRBD1 (6 bases). V lost 2 bases, J lost 4 bases, and 21 bases lay in between. The CDR3 sequence is 16 residues long. The germline gives CDR1 GTSNPN, CDR2 SVGIG (reference sequence).

This clone occurred a few times. The V and J genes are TRBV29-1 and TRBJ2-7; TRBD2 aligns across 12 bases. The CDR3 spans 16 residues. V was pared by 1 base and J by 4 bases, with 8 bases of the junction left unmatched. Germline loops: CDR1 SQVTM, CDR2 ANQGSEA. This CDR3 is CSVEGVLAGGPYEQYF. The CDR3 DNA reads as TGCAGCGTTGAAGGTGTCCTAGCGGGAGGGCCTTACGAGCAGTACTTC.

This chain connects TRBV3-1 (or the pseudogene TRBV3-2) to TRBJ1-5; TRBD1 agrees at 7 bases. CDR3 length: 15 amino acids. Trimming cost V 4 bases and J 7 bases; bases outside gene matches: 10. Germline assignment: CDR1 LGHDT and CDR2 YNNKEL (reference sequence). The CDR3 protein is CASSLGDSGPQPQHF. CDR3 coding DNA: TGTGCCAGCAGCCTCGGGGACAGCGGTCCCCAGCCCCAGCATTTT.

The V and J genes are TRBV7-9 and TRBJ1-2; TRBD1 matches 10 bases. The CDR3 consists of 14 residues. The germline CDR1 and CDR2 sequences are SEHNR and FQNEAQ (reference sequence). Trimming at V came to 1 base and at J to 6 bases, leaving 2 bases not matched to a gene. The DNA of the CDR3 is TGTGCCAGCAGCTTAGGACAGGGGGCCGATGGCTACACCTTC. It translates to CASSLGQGADGYTF.

The chain combines TRBV5-1 with TRBJ1-3; D gene ambiguous. This CDR3 region has 14 residues. With 0 bases removed from V and 1 base from J, the gap between germline ends came to 5 bases. Looked up from germline, CDR1 is SGHRS and CDR2 is YFSETQ. CDR3: CASSLGSSGNTIYF. CDR3 coding DNA: TGCGCCAGCAGCTTGGGGAGTTCTGGAAACACCATATATTTT.

V gene TRBV29-1 combines with J gene TRBJ2-5; perhaps TRBD2 as D (6 bases). Germline values: CDR1 SQVTM, CDR2 ANQGSEA. This CDR3 has 14 amino acids. Trimming removed 6 bases from V and 7 bases from J, with 21 bases in between. CDR3 bases: TGCAGCGTCGGAGGGCGGGGAGCATCGGGGACCCAGTACTTC. The encoded protein is CSVGGRGASGTQYF.

V is TRBV28 and J is TRBJ2-5; a weak D match, TRBD1 (7 bases). Germline CDR1 reads MDHEN; CDR2 reads SYDVKM. V was cut by 2 bases and J by 5 bases, with 15 bases left in between. The CDR3 spans 15 residues. CDR3 sequence: CASSLLQGGGETQYF. The CDR3 DNA is TGTGCCAGCAGTTTACTTCAGGGGGGTGGGGAGACCCAGTACTTC. Looking up the rest from reference TRBV28 and TRBJ2-5 gives the full variable domain: DVKVTQSSRYLVKRTGEKVFLECVQDMDHENMFWYRQDPGLGLRLIYFSYDVKMKEKGDIPEGYSVSREKKERFSLILESASTNQTSMYLCASSLLQGGGETQYFGPGTRLLVL.

The rearrangement links TRBV3-1 (or the pseudogene TRBV3-2) to TRBJ2-2; D might be TRBD1 (6 bases). This CDR3 comprises 17 residues. Trimming removed 1 base at V and 5 bases at J, with 17 bases between. Germline V gene sequence: CDR1 LGHDT, CDR2 YNNKEL (reference sequence). This CDR3 is CASSQVWGLVGTGELFF. Written as DNA, the CDR3 is TGTGCCAGCAGCCAAGTGTGGGGGCTGGTAGGGACCGGGGAGCTGTTTTTT.